This T cell receptor beta chain was retrieved from a study of T-cell memory formation after mild COVID-19. At the level of the study: Clusters of TCRs were largely donor specific.

Only a few counts were recorded for this clonotype. TCRdb reprocessed the 5' RACE reads with MiXCR, giving one entry per CDR3 protein. The data contain approximately 580,000 distinct CDR3 sequences, over 20% of them singletons. Sequenced material: PBMCs or a T cell subset sorted from them (not recorded which). The TCR originated in an adult woman who had mild COVID-19 (a few samples of this study predate the infection). Cell type and time point are not known.

CDR3 in amino acids: CASRSGVGETQYF. CDR3 bases: TGTGCCAGCAGGAGCGGGGTCGGGGAGACCCAGTACTTC. V and J are TRBV25-1 and TRBJ2-5; 7 bases are a match to TRBD2. The CDR3 totals 13 residues. Germline assignment: CDR1 MGHDK and CDR2 SYGVNS. The junction had 6 bases not matched to a gene; V was cut back by 6 bases and J by 5 bases.